This is a list of T cell receptor beta chains from one sample in a study of spatial heterogeneity in lung cancer. A single record per CDR3 protein comes from TCRdb applying MiXCR to the 5' RACE reads. The data show some 23,000 distinct CDR3 sequences, approximately 7% seen once. Sequencing was performed on PBMCs, taken at surgery. These receptors were taken from a male donor with early-stage non-small cell lung cancer. Each CDR3 is given with its conserved first and last residue. The order of the fields is CDR3 protein, V gene.

CASSLEGWGDGYTF,TRBV5-1
CASRHMGSPEQFF,TRBV11-3
CASSLTTANTEAFF,TRBV10-2
CASRLGQGLAEQYF,TRBV28
CAWASGRNEQFF,TRBV30
CASSTILSDTEAFF,TRBV5-1
CSASGGNEQFF,TRBV20-1
CASQQTGELFF,TRBV2
CAISDRVSLAEAFF,TRBV10-3
CAWTRVGEQFF,TRBV30
CASSLRGLAGETQYF,TRBV5-4
CASSYSTGRNQPQHF,TRBV6-2/TRBV6-3
CASSLLGSGANVLTF,TRBV28